The sequence of this T cell receptor (beta chain) was determined in a study of cytomegalovirus exposure and HLA in healthy donors. 13 Jbeta primers and 60 Vbeta primers were used for the PCR. Data came from immunoSEQ multiplex PCR; TCRdb stores just in-frame clones and leaves some out. The repertoire holds about 160,000 clones, with approximately 75% as singletons. Material: PBMCs. The receptor was isolated from a young woman in good health and CMV-seronegative.

CDR3 sequence (DNA): TGTGCCAGTAGTTCTAGGATAGCGGGAGACAATGAGCAGTTCTTC. Its protein product is CASSSRIAGDNEQFF. The chain has TRBV19 and TRBJ2-1, with TRBD2 matching 9 bases. The J segment lost 5 bases and the V segment lost 5 bases, leaving 7 bases of the junction unmatched. Germline CDR1 is LNHDA and CDR2 is SQIVND (reference sequence). The CDR3 length is 15 residues.